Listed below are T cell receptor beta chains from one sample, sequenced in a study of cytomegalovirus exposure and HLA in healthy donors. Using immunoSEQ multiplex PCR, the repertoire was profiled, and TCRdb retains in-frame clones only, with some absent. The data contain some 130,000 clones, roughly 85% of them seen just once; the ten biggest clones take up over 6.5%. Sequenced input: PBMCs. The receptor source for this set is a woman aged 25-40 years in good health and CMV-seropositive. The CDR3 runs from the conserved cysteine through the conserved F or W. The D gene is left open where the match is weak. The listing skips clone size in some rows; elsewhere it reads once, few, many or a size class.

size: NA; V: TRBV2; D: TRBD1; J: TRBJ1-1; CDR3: CASKGQGAVDTEAFF
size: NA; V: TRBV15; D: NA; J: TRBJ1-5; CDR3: CATSRQDQPQHF
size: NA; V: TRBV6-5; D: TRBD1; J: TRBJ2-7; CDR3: CASTTGGAVSGDF
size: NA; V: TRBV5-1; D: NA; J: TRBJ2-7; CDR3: CASSLEQGAYEQYF
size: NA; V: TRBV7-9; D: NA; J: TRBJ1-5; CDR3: CSSSFNIGANQPQHF
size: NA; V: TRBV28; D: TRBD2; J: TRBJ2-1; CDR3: CASSFSIGEGLAGVEQFF
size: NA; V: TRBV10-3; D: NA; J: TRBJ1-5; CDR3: CAIRPDSNQPQHF
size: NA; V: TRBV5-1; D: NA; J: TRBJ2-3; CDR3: CASSWAGGRADTQYF
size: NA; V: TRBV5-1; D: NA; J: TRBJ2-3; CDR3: CASSIRPVFSTDTQYF
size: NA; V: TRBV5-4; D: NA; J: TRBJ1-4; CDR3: CASSLGGTTNEKLFF
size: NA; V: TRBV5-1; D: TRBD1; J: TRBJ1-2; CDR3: CASSLTGQGDGYTF
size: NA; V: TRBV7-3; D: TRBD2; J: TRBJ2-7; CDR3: CASSLGAGGQYEQYF
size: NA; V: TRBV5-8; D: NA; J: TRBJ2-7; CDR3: CASSWGDRQYF
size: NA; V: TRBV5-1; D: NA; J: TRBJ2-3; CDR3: CASSPGHSYTQYF
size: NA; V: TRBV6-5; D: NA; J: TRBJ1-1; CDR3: CASRLGLSSAEAFF
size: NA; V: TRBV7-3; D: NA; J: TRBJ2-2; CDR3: CASSLMGGKLTGELFF
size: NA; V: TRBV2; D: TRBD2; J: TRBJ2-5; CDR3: CASSVVGRAETQYF
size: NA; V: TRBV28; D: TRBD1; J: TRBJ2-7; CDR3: CASNTLLTGGGTYEQYF
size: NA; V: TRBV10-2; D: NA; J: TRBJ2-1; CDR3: CAPGGTEHEQFF
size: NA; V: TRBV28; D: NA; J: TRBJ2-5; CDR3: CASSLRSGGEETQYF
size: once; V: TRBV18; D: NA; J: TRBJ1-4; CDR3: CASSPMAGLEKLFF
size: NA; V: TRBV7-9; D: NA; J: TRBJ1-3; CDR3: CASSSWDSASGNTIYF
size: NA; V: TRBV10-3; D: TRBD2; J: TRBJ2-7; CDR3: CASRLAGGPEQYF
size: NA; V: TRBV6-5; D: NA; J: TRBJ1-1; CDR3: CASSYQGSAEAFF
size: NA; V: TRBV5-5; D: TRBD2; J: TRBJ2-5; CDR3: CASSFVRSGTSGRPVETQYF
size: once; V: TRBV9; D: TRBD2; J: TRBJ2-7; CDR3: CASSVASGAPYEQYF
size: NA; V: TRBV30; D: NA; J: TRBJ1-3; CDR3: CAWSVPRLRGNTIYF
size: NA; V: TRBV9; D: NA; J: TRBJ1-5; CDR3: CASSPDSNQPQHF
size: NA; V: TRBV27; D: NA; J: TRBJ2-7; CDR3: CASSREGPRSGEQYF
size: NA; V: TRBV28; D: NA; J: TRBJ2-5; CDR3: CATVGGGVETQYF
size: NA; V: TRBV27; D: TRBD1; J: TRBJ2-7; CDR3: CASSFNRGSYEQYF
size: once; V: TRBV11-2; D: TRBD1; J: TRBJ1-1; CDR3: CASSLTGGNTEAFF
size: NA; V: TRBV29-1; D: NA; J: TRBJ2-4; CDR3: CSGLTDRLGIQYF
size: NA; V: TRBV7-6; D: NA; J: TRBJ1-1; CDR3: CASSLAGENTEAFF
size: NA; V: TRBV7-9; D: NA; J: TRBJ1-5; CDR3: CASSTSMDQPQHF
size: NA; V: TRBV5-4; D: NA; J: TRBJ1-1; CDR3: CASSENLNTEAFF